This T cell receptor (beta chain) came from a study of blood T cell repertoires in COVID-19. Whole-study context: Specimens from acute and convalescent COVID-19 originated in the United States, Italy and Spain.

Germline CDR1 is SGHRS and CDR2 is YFSETQ. Trimming cost V 0 bases and J 6 bases, with 15 bases left between them. This CDR3 is built from 15 residues. Participant reports of clinical history set cohort assignment. In the original analysis: Researchers report that nucleated cell counts were estimated from reference gene primer amplification. Sequencing used immunoSEQ multiplex PCR; TCRdb keeps in-frame clones, though not all of them. That table is the source of V, J and clone size, and D and trimming were worked out from the DNA. Here the sample spans approximately 330,000 clones, approximately 86% being singletons.

The chain recombines TRBV5-1 with TRBJ1-2, with a possible D match to TRBD1 (6 bases). The sequenced material came from PBMCs or T cells enriched from blood (not recorded which). This TCR came from a woman aged 40 to 50 with acute COVID-19. The CDR3 DNA reads as TGCGCCAGCAGCTTGGCGGTCGGGACAAACCATGGCTACACCTTC. Amino acids: CASSLAVGTNHGYTF.